This T cell receptor beta chain was identified during a study of monozygotic twins with inflammatory bowel disease. As for this clonotype: Its antigen remains unidentified.

Reanalyzing the 5' RACE reads, TCRdb keeps one entry per CDR3 protein, without DNA. Its clone listing holds some 200,000 distinct CDR3 sequences. Broader study findings: Differences in immunosuppressive treatment may have been a source of added variability in patient repertoires. Support was absent for any single strong signal or clonotype linked to IBD. It was observed that concordant and discordant twins did not differ in repertoire similarity, possibly given limited power.

This CDR3 contains 15 residues. Blood was collected, roughly 2.5 ml per donor. What was sequenced was blood. This chain joins TRBV12-3 or TRBV12-4 and TRBJ1-4. The clonotype was recovered from a human donor with ulcerative colitis or Crohn's disease, or a healthy co-twin of an affected twin (not recorded which). CDR3 sequence reads: CASSLGDATNEKLFF.